This TCR beta chain was sequenced in a study of T cells in Graves' hyperthyroidism and ophthalmopathy. Broader study findings: In validation, the model predicted ophthalmopathy. These predictions came a median roughly 7.1 months before onset.

Template material for amplifying TCR beta CDR3 regions consisted of RNA transcripts. When the TCR CDR3 underwent first-round RT-PCR, the HTBI primer set was used. Each CDR3 protein gets one entry after TCRdb re-called the multiplex PCR reads with MiXCR. The sample consists of around 270,000 distinct CDR3 sequences, approximately 18% of them appearing once. Diagnoses were made from clinical symptoms, serum measures (thyroxine and TRAb), thyroid ultrasound and orbital computed tomography. PBMCs stemmed from around 10 ml fresh peripheral blood. As for this clonotype: Its target is not known.

V lost 3 bases and J lost 5, with 13 bases in between. CDR3 size: 13 residues. Germline CDR1 is DFQATT and CDR2 is SNEGSKA (reference sequence). This chain uses TRBV20-1 with TRBJ1-1; D is unresolved. This TCR was sampled from a man between 50 and 59 years old with Graves' ophthalmopathy. The sequenced material came from blood. CDR3 amino acids: CSARWRGGTEAFF. CDR3 DNA sequence: TGCAGTGCTAGGTGGCGGGGAGGGACTGAAGCTTTCTTT.